This entry concerns a single T cell receptor (beta chain). Per germline, CDR1 SGDLS and CDR2 YYNGEE. V was cut by 3 bases and J by 2 bases, with 10 bases left in between. The CDR3 extends over 14 amino acids. Generated by immunoSEQ multiplex PCR, the TCRdb table keeps only in-frame clones and is missing some. The sample has 98,000 or so clones, over 75% seen once. This sample stems from a study of T cell responses to AZD1222 COVID-19 vaccine. Across the whole study: Investigators merged groups given second doses at roughly 4 or roughly 12 weeks.

The chain combines TRBV9 with TRBJ2-3; D remains ambiguous. The source is an adult in good health. The sample in question was peripheral blood, obtained on day 0 of AZD1222 vaccination. The CDR3 DNA sequence: TGTGCCAGCAGCGCATCACACGCCACAGATACGCAGTATTTT. Translated: CASSASHATDTQYF.